This T cell receptor (beta chain) was captured by sequencing in a study of T-cell memory formation after mild COVID-19. Study results and limitations: CD4+ contracting clones lay mainly in CM and EM, CD8+ ones in EMRA.

A single record per CDR3 protein comes from TCRdb applying MiXCR to the 5' RACE reads. The table includes about 350,000 distinct CDR3 sequences, roughly 15% detected once. A remark on this clonotype: Its antigen is not known.

Trimming removed 2 bases from V and 5 bases from J; junction bases left unmatched: 8. The CDR3 is made up of 15 amino acids. Per the germline V gene, CDR1 is SQVTM and CDR2 is ANQGSEA. Sequencing was performed on PBMCs or a T cell subset sorted from them (not recorded which). The sequence came from a man younger than 30 who had mild COVID-19 (a few samples of this study predate the infection). Cell type and time point are not known. J is TRBJ1-2 and V is TRBV29-1, with 10 bases identical to TRBD1. In DNA, the CDR3 is TGCAGCGTTGAACCTGACAGGGGGCCGGGGTATGGCTACACCTTC. Its protein is CSVEPDRGPGYGYTF.